The 9 T cell receptor beta chains reported below all come from one sample, sequenced in a study of OX40 agonist ivuxolimab in advanced cancers. Libraries were prepared by immunoSEQ multiplex PCR; TCRdb keeps only in-frame clonotypes and omits some of them. The sample lists 150,000 to 190,000 clones; approximately 94% were seen once. Sequencing used CD4+ or CD8+ T cells sorted from blood, obtained in a trial of the OX40 agonist ivuxolimab. The receptors originated from an adult with an advanced solid tumor such as melanoma, head and neck, liver or kidney cancer.

This clone was counted once. V usage is TRBV11-2 and J usage is TRBJ2-7, with D perhaps matching TRBD2 (7 bases). The germline V gene has CDR1 SGHAT and CDR2 FQNNGV. The germline V and J ends were trimmed by 1 base and 4 bases, with 20 bases remaining between them. The CDR3 has 17 amino acids. CDR3 coding DNA: TGTGCCAGCAGCTTAGGGATTCGGAGGGGGGGCGCTTACGAGCAGTACTTC. It yields the protein CASSLGIRRGGAYEQYF. The whole variable domain, remainder taken from reference TRBV11-2 and TRBJ2-7, is EAGVAQSPRYKIIEKRQSVAFWCNPISGHATLYWYQQILGQGPKLLIQFQNNGVVDDSQLPKDRFSAERLKGVDSTLKIQPAKLEDSAVYLCASSLGIRRGGAYEQYFGPGTRLTVT.

V gene TRBV29-1 combines with J gene TRBJ2-1; 16 positions agree with TRBD2. CDR1 and CDR2 from the germline V gene are SQVTM and ANQGSEA. The CDR3 has 18 amino acids. The V segment lost 4 bases and the J segment 0 bases; nucleotides outside the gene matches: 6. In DNA, the CDR3 is TGCAGCGTTGCTCCGGGACTAGCGGGAGGGAGCTCCTACAATGAGCAGTTCTTC. This encodes CSVAPGLAGGSSYNEQFF.

The chain links TRBV6-5 to TRBJ2-7; D gene unclear. This CDR3 has 15 amino acids. CDR1 is MNHEY, CDR2 SVGAGI, per germline. Trimming pared 5 bases from V and 3 bases from J, leaving 17 bases between. The CDR3 DNA reads as TGTGCCAGCAGTCAAAGACACCTCCTGGGCTACGAGCAGTACTTC. It codes for CASSQRHLLGYEQYF.

The chain has TRBV7-2 and TRBJ1-4, with a possible D match to TRBD1 (6 bases). Germline-derived CDR1 and CDR2 are SGHTA and FQGNSA. CDR3 size: 17 residues. V shed 5 bases and J shed 5 bases, with 21 bases lying between them. CDR3 amino acids: CASSLRGGGPYNEKLFF. CDR3 in DNA: TGTGCCAGCAGCCTTCGAGGGGGGGGCCCGTACAATGAAAAACTGTTTTTT.

The DNA for the CDR3 is TGCAGCGTTGATCTCCGGGACAGGGGGCAAGAGACCCAGTACTTC. This translates into CSVDLRDRGQETQYF. The chain has TRBV29-1 and TRBJ2-5; 11 bases fit TRBD1. CDR3 length: 15 amino acids. V dropped 3 bases and J dropped 2; count of bases not matched to a gene: 5. CDR1 is SQVTM, CDR2 ANQGSEA, per germline.

The chain joins TRBV6-6 to TRBJ1-1; TRBD1 agrees at 9 bases. Germline lookup yields CDR1 MNHNY and CDR2 SVGAGI (reference sequence). V lost 5 bases and J lost 0; bases outside the gene matches: 7. This CDR3 region has 16 residues. Here the CDR3 DNA reads TGTGCCAGCAGTCCTCGACAGGGGGTGATGAACACTGAAGCTTTCTTT. Residues: CASSPRQGVMNTEAFF.

This chain connects TRBV6-5 to TRBJ2-2; D gene ambiguous. In germline, CDR1 is MNHEY, CDR2 SVGAGI. The CDR3 is 15 residues long. Trimming left V 3 bases short and J 0 bases short, with 8 bases between. This chain's CDR3 is CASSYDHPNTGELFF. The CDR3 DNA sequence: TGTGCCAGCAGTTATGACCACCCGAACACCGGGGAGCTGTTTTTT.

V is TRBV6-6 and J is TRBJ2-3; TRBD2 might be the D (7 bases). V lost 0 bases, J lost 6 bases, and 13 bases lay in between. Germline CDR1 and CDR2: MNHNY and SVGAGI (reference sequence). This CDR3 region has 15 residues. The CDR3 bases are TGTGCCAGCAGTTACTCGGGGGGGGCCAGGGATACGCAGTATTTT. Amino acids: CASSYSGGARDTQYF.

The table lists this clone with a count of one. The rearrangement joins TRBV27 to TRBJ2-3; D is uncertain. Germline CDR1 reads MNHEY; CDR2 reads SMNVEV (reference sequence). The CDR3 consists of 13 residues. The V end was cut by 2 bases, the J end by 3 bases, with 6 bases between. DNA for the CDR3: TGTGCCAGCAGTTTAATGGGGACAGATACGCAGTATTTT. It specifies CASSLMGTDTQYF.